This TCR beta chain was obtained from a study of regulatory dendritic cells for organ transplantation. The CDR3 is 16 residues long. Per the germline V gene, CDR1 is KGHSH and CDR2 is LQKENI. The V and J ends lost 4 bases and 1 base respectively, with 16 bases between them. Points on this clone: What it recognizes is unknown.

The assay was immunoSEQ multiplex PCR, and TCRdb's table has in-frame clones only and misses some. The data contain approximately 9,300 clones, 55% to 75% of them singletons. Sorted subsets were CFSE-labeled and cultured four to six days with allogeneic dendritic cells. The V call is TRBV18, the J call TRBJ1-1, with D maybe TRBD1 (5 bases). Sample: naive CD4+ T cells from blood cultured with dendritic cells. Sample subset: CD45RA+ naive T cells. The sequence came from a human donor in good health. In DNA form, the CDR3 reads TGTGCCAGCTCACGGGACTTGAGGGAGGGGAACACTGAAGCTTTCTTT. Translation: CASSRDLREGNTEAFF.